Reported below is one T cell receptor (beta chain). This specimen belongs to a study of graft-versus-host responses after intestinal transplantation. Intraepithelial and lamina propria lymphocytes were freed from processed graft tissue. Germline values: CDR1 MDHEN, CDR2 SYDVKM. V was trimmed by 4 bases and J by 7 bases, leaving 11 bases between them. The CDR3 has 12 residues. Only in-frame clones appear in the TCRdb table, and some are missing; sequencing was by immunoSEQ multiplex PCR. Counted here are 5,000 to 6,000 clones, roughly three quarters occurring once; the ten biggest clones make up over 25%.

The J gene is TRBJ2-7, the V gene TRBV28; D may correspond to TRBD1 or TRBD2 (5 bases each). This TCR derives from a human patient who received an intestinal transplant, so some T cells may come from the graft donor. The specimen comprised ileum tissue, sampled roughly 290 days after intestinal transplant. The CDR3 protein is CASSWVWGEQYF. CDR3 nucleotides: TGTGCCAGCAGTTGGGTTTGGGGGGAGCAGTACTTC.